This TCR beta chain was recorded in a study of glioma-infiltrating T cells after dendritic cell vaccination (dated by TCRdb to about 2016). Regarding the research as a whole: Of the roughly 15 glioblastoma patients in the cohort, all drawn from Phase I and II dendritic cell vaccination trials, 9 were newly diagnosed and 6 had recurrent disease. Autologous tumor lysate-pulsed dendritic cell vaccination was administered to the patients between 2003 and 2012. Deep sequencing of TCR beta CDR3 regions was used to quantify tumor-infiltrating lymphocyte content and compare tumor and blood repertoires in dendritic cell-vaccinated glioblastoma patients. Survival after dendritic cell vaccination was correlated with TCR sequencing metrics such as TIL content and the overlap between tumor and blood repertoires. Each patient was given three intradermal dendritic cell vaccine injections, spaced two weeks apart, in the arm below the axilla. The vaccine was prepared from monocyte-derived dendritic cells that were cultured for seven days with IL-4 and GM-CSF and then pulsed overnight with autologous tumor lysate. Broad study findings and their caveats: The response model built on TCR overlap across three groups was characterized as speculative, with prospective validation still needed. TCR clonality showed no direct relationship with survival, which suggests that a diverse polyclonal response may be important. The cohort was small and heterogeneous, with few patients having full blood and tumor sets and even fewer initial-recurrent tumor pairs. Longer time to progression and overall survival after dendritic cell vaccination were predicted by higher estimated pretreatment TIL content.

Taken from cysteine to phenylalanine, the CDR3 has 16 residues. Just the 48-base CDR3 DNA is kept, in frame starting at base 1. Here V drops 5 bases and J drops 0 bases, and the junction holds 6 bases not matched to any gene. Per the germline V gene (reference sequence), MNHEY is the CDR1 and SMNVEV is the CDR2. The immunoSEQ assay amplified TCRB CDR3 regions from roughly 2 micrograms of genomic DNA, or from all available DNA when less than that amount was available. For multiplex PCR, 60 forward primers for TCR V beta segments and 13 reverse primers for J beta segments were used. To estimate reads per starting template, synthetic control templates were spiked into each sample at limiting dilution. The Illumina HiSeq System generated sequencing reads of 87 bp. The authors processed their data as follows. To remove PCR and sequencing errors, closely related sequences were merged with a nearest neighbor algorithm. TCR overlap was measured as the percentage of unique tumor TCR beta sequences also present in the same patient's peripheral blood. TCRdb stores this immuneACCESS table with in-frame sequences only. Part of the clones is absent; in the studies checked, under half of the shortfall reflects unresolved V genes, and no reason is known for the rest. That table gives V, J and clone size, and the DNA gave D and trimming. In this sample the table shows approximately 50,000 clones, approximately 90% of which occur a single time. The ten largest make up roughly 5.4% of the sample.

This clone has just a few counts. Its antigen target is currently unknown. No base quality values were provided; no much bigger clone lies one nucleotide off. The time point label of this sample denotes: after dendritic cell vaccination, including at tumor progression/relapse. Patients were selected on the basis of adequate residual fresh-frozen tumor tissue and more than two years of available survival data. An isocitrate dehydrogenase mutation was not carried by any of the glioblastoma patients, although molecular status was otherwise variable. PBMC were collected before vaccination, two weeks after the third vaccination, and at tumor progression when it occurred. The Qiagen DNeasy Blood extraction Kit was used for extraction of genomic DNA.

The sequence joins TRBV27 to TRBJ2-7, with 11 middle bases fitting TRBD2. This clonotype was obtained from a human donor with glioblastoma. This specimen consisted of blood, obtained after dendritic cell vaccination. The base sequence is TGTGCCAGCAGTCGGACCGGGACTAGCGGCTCCTACGAGCAGTACTTC. This codes for CASSRTGTSGSYEQYF.